Detailed here is one T cell receptor beta chain. Its antigen remains unknown. This entry is derived from a study of shared clonotypes between healthy human individuals. General observations from the study: In contrast to clonotypes shared by all four donors, non-shared clonotypes had lower generation probabilities. Sampling covered blood only; tissue repertoires likely differ. As a rule, naive subsets had a larger estimated richness than memory subsets.

Naive CD8 populations comprised CD45RO-negative cells positively selected for CCR7, excluding terminally differentiated effector memory CD45RA+ cells. Profiled with immunoSEQ multiplex PCR; TCRdb holds only in-frame clones, not every one. The table lists around 1.9 million clones, 90% to 95% of them singletons. This CDR3 is 15 amino acids long. With 2 bases removed from V and 5 bases from J, the gap between germline ends came to 14 bases. Germline V lookup: CDR1 MNHNS, CDR2 SASEGT. The chain uses TRBV6-1 and TRBJ2-3; D possibly corresponds to TRBD1 (7 bases). This TCR was recovered from a young man in good health. Some clones in this sample may be carry-over from other donors' samples. Sequenced input: naive CD8+ T cells from PBMCs. CDR3 residues: CASSERGQGGDTQYF. The DNA of the CDR3 is TGTGCCAGCAGTGAAAGAGGGCAGGGGGGAGATACGCAGTATTTT.